These 23 T cell receptor beta chains were sequenced from one sample in a study of response to subunit inactivated influenza vaccine. TCRdb analysed the RT-PCR reads with MiXCR anew, one entry per CDR3 protein. The sample has 650,000 to 800,000 distinct CDR3 sequences; approximately 14% are singletons. The sample here was PBMCs from blood, taken around 15 days before vaccination. These receptors were taken from a man aged 50-59 years who received an inactivated influenza vaccine.

The sample holds a few counts of this clonotype. The V call is TRBV4-2, the J call TRBJ2-6; the D call may be TRBD1 or TRBD2 (5 bases each). Germline V lookup: CDR1 LGHNA, CDR2 YNFKEQ. V lost 0 bases and J lost 4, with 13 bases in between. The CDR3 is made up of 17 amino acids. This CDR3 reads CASSQEGTPSGANVLTF. DNA of the CDR3: TGTGCCAGCAGCCAAGAGGGGACCCCATCCGGGGCCAACGTCCTGACTTTC.

CDR3 in amino acids: CASRQRGGTDTQYF. The CDR3 DNA is TGTGCCAGCCGACAGCGGGGGGGAACAGATACGCAGTATTTT. The chain recombines TRBV7-6 with TRBJ2-3; 10 nucleotides match TRBD2. This CDR3 comprises 14 residues. Trimming at V came to 8 bases and at J to 3 bases, leaving 5 bases not matched to a gene. Looked up from germline, CDR1 is SGHVS and CDR2 is FNYEAQ. The complete variable domain, with remaining parts taken from reference TRBV7-6 and TRBJ2-3, reads GAGVSQSPRYKVTKRGQDVALRCDPISGHVSLYWYRQALGQGPEFLTYFNYEAQQDKSGLPNDRFSAERPEGSISTLTIQRTEQRDSAMYRCASRQRGGTDTQYFGPGTRLTVL.

This clonotype was counted at least ten times. This rearrangement joins TRBV5-1 to TRBJ2-4, with D possibly TRBD1 on 6 matching bases. Trimming stripped 5 bases from V and 3 bases from J, with 9 bases between. Germline values: CDR1 SGHRS, CDR2 YFSETQ. There are 13 residues in the CDR3. The DNA for the CDR3 is TGCGCCAGCAGAGGGGGTGGCAAAAACATTCAGTACTTC. Protein sequence: CASRGGGKNIQYF. Full variable domain (rest looked up from reference TRBV5-1 and TRBJ2-4): KAGVTQTPRYLIKTRGQQVTLSCSPISGHRSVSWYQQTPGQGLQFLFEYFSETQRNKGNFPGRFSGRQFSNSRSEMNVSTLELGDSALYLCASRGGGKNIQYFGAGTRLSVL.

The chain recombines TRBV5-1 with TRBJ2-3; D gene unclear. The V gene's germline CDR1 is SGHRS and CDR2 YFSETQ. V was pared by 4 bases and J by 0 bases, with 12 bases between. The CDR3 length is 15 residues. The CDR3 loop is CASSPETSSTDTQYF. The DNA of the CDR3 is TGCGCCAGCAGCCCAGAGACATCTAGCACAGATACGCAGTATTTT.

The table lists this clonotype with many counts. The CDR3 loop reads CASKPPSGSGGTGELFF. The CDR3 DNA is TGTGCCAGCAAACCCCCTAGCGGGAGCGGAGGCACCGGGGAGCTGTTTTTT. The V call is TRBV28, the J call TRBJ2-2, with 10 bases matching TRBD2. The CDR3 runs to 17 residues. The junction had 12 bases not matched to a gene; V was cut back by 7 bases and J by 4 bases. From germline, CDR1 is MDHEN and CDR2 SYDVKM.

A single count supports this clonotype. A junction boundary mismatches the germline segment, possibly from a read error. The gene calls are TRBV23-1 and TRBJ2-7, with TRBD2 matching over 14 bases. TRBV23-1 is annotated as an ORF whose role is uncertain. The CDR3 spans 19 residues. DNA for the CDR3: TGTGCCAGCACCCAAGAAGAGAGGACTAGCGGGGGGCCCACCTACGAGCAGTACTTC. Protein sequence: CASTQEERTSGGPTYEQYF.

V is TRBV30 and J is TRBJ1-1; tentative D call: TRBD1 (6 bases). Trimming cost V 5 bases and J 4 bases, with 20 bases left between them. The CDR3 spans 15 residues. Germline V gene data show CDR1 as GTSNPN and CDR2 as SVGIG (reference sequence). The CDR3 region is CAWEKKGGGGTEAFF. As DNA, the CDR3 is TGTGCCTGGGAAAAGAAAGGAGGGGGGGGCACTGAAGCTTTCTTT. Together with reference TRBV30 and TRBJ1-1, the CDR3 gives the full variable domain: SQTIHQWPATLVQPVGSPLSLECTVEGTSNPNLYWYRQAAGRGLQLLFYSVGIGQISSEVPQNLSASRPQDRQFILSSKKLLLSDSGFYLCAWEKKGGGGTEAFFGQGTRLTVV.

The V and J genes are TRBV5-1 and TRBJ2-6; 7 bases match TRBD1. Trimming took 0 bases from V and 0 from J; bases not matched to a gene: 3. The germline CDR1 and CDR2 sequences are SGHRS and YFSETQ. The CDR3 is 17 residues long. The CDR3 here is CASSLGGTASGANVLTF. In DNA, the CDR3 is TGCGCCAGCAGCTTGGGTGGGACAGCCTCTGGGGCCAACGTCCTGACTTTC. Together with reference TRBV5-1 and TRBJ2-6, the CDR3 gives the full variable domain: KAGVTQTPRYLIKTRGQQVTLSCSPISGHRSVSWYQQTPGQGLQFLFEYFSETQRNKGNFPGRFSGRQFSNSRSEMNVSTLELGDSALYLCASSLGGTASGANVLTFGAGSRLTVL.

The chain combines TRBV7-8 with TRBJ2-3; D is ambiguous. This CDR3 contains 12 residues. CDR1 and CDR2 from the germline V gene are SGHVS and FQNEAQ. The CDR3 DNA follows: TGTGCTTCAACCCACCCCACAGATACGCAGTATTTT. It codes for CASTHPTDTQYF.

This clonotype has just a few counts. V and J are TRBV6-5 and TRBJ2-1; weak D call: TRBD2 (7 bases). This CDR3 is built from 14 residues. The germline gives CDR1 MNHEY, CDR2 SVGAGI. V was trimmed by 0 bases and J by 8 bases, leaving 11 bases between them. The DNA of the CDR3 is TGTGCCAGCAGTTACTCCCAGGGGAGGGATGAGCAGTTCTTC. Translating gives CASSYSQGRDEQFF.

This clonotype was observed a handful of times. This chain joins TRBV5-1 and TRBJ2-4, with TRBD2 matching 10 bases. J lost 8 bases, V lost 0 bases, and 8 bases had no gene match. The CDR3 loop spans 16 amino acids. Germline V gene data show CDR1 as SGHRS and CDR2 as YFSETQ. The CDR3 here is CASSLGRLAGGDIQYF. The CDR3 region has the DNA TGCGCCAGCAGCTTGGGGAGACTAGCGGGTGGGGACATTCAGTACTTC.

This sequence joins TRBV6-1 and TRBJ2-4, with a weak D call TRBD2 (6 bases). The V and J ends lost 3 bases and 9 bases respectively, with 12 bases between them. This CDR3 spans 13 amino acids. Germline-derived CDR1 and CDR2 are MNHNS and SASEGT. CDR3 sequence reads: CASSDPPGVIQYF. The CDR3 bases are TGTGCCAGCAGTGACCCGCCGGGGGTCATTCAGTACTTC.

The sample holds a few counts of this clonotype. The chain is built from TRBV14 and TRBJ2-3, with D perhaps matching TRBD1 (6 bases). Germline lookup yields CDR1 SGHDN and CDR2 FVKESK. The CDR3 runs to 14 residues. V was trimmed by 3 bases and J by 2 bases, leaving 9 bases between them. The DNA for the CDR3 is TGTGCCAGCAGCCAGGGACACCCCACAGATACGCAGTATTTT. Protein: CASSQGHPTDTQYF.

CDR3: CASRFTGRMNTEAFF. CDR3 coding DNA: TGTGCCAGCAGGTTCACCGGCAGAATGAACACTGAAGCTTTCTTT. This chain joins TRBV11-2 and TRBJ1-1; D gene ambiguous. The CDR3 contains 15 residues. The germline V and J ends were trimmed by 6 bases and 0 bases, with 14 bases remaining between them. From germline, CDR1 is SGHAT and CDR2 FQNNGV.

This clonotype was detected a few times. In nucleotides, the CDR3 is TGTGCCAGCAGCCACTCGACCCAGGCCTCCTACGAGCAGTACTTC. Amino acids: CASSHSTQASYEQYF. V is TRBV3-1 and J is TRBJ2-7, with D uncertain. The CDR3 covers 15 residues. Trimming took 3 bases from V and 0 from J, leaving 12 bases between them. Germline V gives CDR1 LGHDT, CDR2 YNNKEL (reference sequence).

This clonotype was detected ten times or more. This chain connects TRBV29-1 to TRBJ2-3, with TRBD1 as a possible D gene (5 bases). Trimming took off 6 bases at V and 2 bases at J, with 27 bases between the two ends. The CDR3 extends over 18 amino acids. The germline V gene has CDR1 SQVTM and CDR2 ANQGSEA. CDR3 in amino acids: CSVDLRTNDMDTTDTQYF. The CDR3, as DNA: TGCAGCGTGGATCTCCGGACAAACGATATGGACACCACAGATACGCAGTATTTT.

This clonotype came up a few times. The chain recombines TRBV12-3 or TRBV12-4 with TRBJ1-5; D is unresolved. Trimming pared 4 bases from V and 9 bases from J, leaving 10 bases between. The CDR3 runs 12 residues. CDR3: CASSSRLAPQHF. The DNA for the CDR3 is TGTGCCAGCAGTTCCCGCCTGGCGCCCCAGCATTTT.

This clonotype was counted at least ten times. V is TRBV7-2 and J is TRBJ2-7; 11 bases line up with TRBD1. Trimming removed 1 base from V and 3 bases from J; junction bases left unmatched: 2. This CDR3 has 15 residues. Germline CDR1 is SGHTA and CDR2 is FQGNSA. The CDR3 bases are TGTGCCAGCAGCTTAGTCGGGACAGGGGGCTACGAGCAGTACTTC. This translates into CASSLVGTGGYEQYF. The full variable domain, with the rest looked up from reference TRBV7-2 and TRBJ2-7, is GAGVSQSPSNKVTEKGKDVELRCDPISGHTALYWYRQSLGQGLEFLIYFQGNSAPDKSGLPSDRFSAERTGGSVSTLTIQRTQQEDSAVYLCASSLVGTGGYEQYFGPGTRLTVT.

This clonotype was counted a few times. The CDR3 sequence is CASRGSGYGYTF. The CDR3 DNA is TGTGCCAGCAGGGGGTCTGGCTATGGCTACACCTTC. The chain links TRBV12-3 or TRBV12-4 to TRBJ1-2; D unclear. V was trimmed by 6 bases and J by 4 bases, leaving 9 bases between them. CDR3 length: 12 amino acids.

The rearrangement links TRBV12-3 or TRBV12-4 to TRBJ2-1; 8 bases agree with TRBD2. The CDR3 consists of 14 residues. The V segment lost 6 bases and the J segment 6 bases; nucleotides outside the gene matches: 7. In nucleotides, the CDR3 is TGTGCCAGCAGGAAACTAGCGGCGGGCAATGAGCAGTTCTTC. Amino acid sequence: CASRKLAAGNEQFF.

This clonotype turned up a few times. The rearrangement uses TRBV6-2 or TRBV6-3 and TRBJ1-6; D is possibly TRBD1 (6 bases). Germline V gives CDR1 MNHEY, CDR2 SVGEGT. With 8 bases removed from V and 4 bases from J, the gap between germline ends came to 18 bases. The CDR3 spans 16 residues. The CDR3 DNA sequence: TGTGCCAGCGTTCCCGGACAGAGAGGATATAATTCACCCCTCCACTTT. Amino acids: CASVPGQRGYNSPLHF.

This clonotype was recorded at least ten times. This chain links TRBV7-9 with TRBJ2-1; D is possibly TRBD1 or TRBD2 (5 bases each). From germline, CDR1 is SEHNR and CDR2 FQNEAQ (reference sequence). V lost 1 base and J 4 bases, leaving 17 bases between the germline ends. The CDR3 spans 17 residues. This CDR3 is CASSLGLGEPGYNEQFF. In DNA, the CDR3 is TGTGCCAGCAGCTTAGGCTTGGGGGAGCCGGGATACAATGAGCAGTTCTTC.

This clonotype was detected a few times. This chain connects TRBV9 to TRBJ2-7; 12 nucleotides match TRBD2. V shed 4 bases and J 6 bases; nucleotides not matched to a gene: 5. Looked up from germline, CDR1 is SGDLS and CDR2 is YYNGEE. The CDR3 contains 14 residues. For the CDR3, the DNA is TGTGCCAGCAGCCCGACTAGCGGGAGTTCCGAGCAGTACTTC. Translation gives CASSPTSGSSEQYF.